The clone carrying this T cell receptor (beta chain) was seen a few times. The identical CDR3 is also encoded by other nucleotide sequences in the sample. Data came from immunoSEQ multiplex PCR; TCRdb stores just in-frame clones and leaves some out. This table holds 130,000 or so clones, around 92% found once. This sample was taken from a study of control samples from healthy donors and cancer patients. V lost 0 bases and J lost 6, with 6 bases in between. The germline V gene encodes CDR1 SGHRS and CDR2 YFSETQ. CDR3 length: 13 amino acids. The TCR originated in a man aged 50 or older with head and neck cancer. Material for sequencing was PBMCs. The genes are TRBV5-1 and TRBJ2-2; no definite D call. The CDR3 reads CASSLGGPGELFF. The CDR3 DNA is TGCGCCAGCAGCTTGGGGGGTCCCGGGGAGCTGTTTTTT.